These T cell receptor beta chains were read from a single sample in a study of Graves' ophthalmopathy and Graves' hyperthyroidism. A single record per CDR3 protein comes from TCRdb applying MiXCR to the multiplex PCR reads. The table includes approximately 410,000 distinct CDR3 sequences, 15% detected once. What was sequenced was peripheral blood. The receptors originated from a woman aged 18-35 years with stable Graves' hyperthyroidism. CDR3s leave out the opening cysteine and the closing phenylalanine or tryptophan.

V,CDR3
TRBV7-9,ASSFSTGANYGYT
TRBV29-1,SVLSRDYEQY
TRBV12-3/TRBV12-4,ASSPWTGGNQPQH
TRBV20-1,SARDLGGKYEQY
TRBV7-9,ASSSGLSNSPLH
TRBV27,ASRNPGPNTEAF
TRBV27,ASSSGATGNTIY
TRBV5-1,ASSLTGVNTEAC
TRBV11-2,ASSLEGETGAYEQY
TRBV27,ASSQGQFYEQY
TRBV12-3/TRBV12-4,ASSSPTSLRGQETQY
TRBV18,ASSPGQEPYEQY
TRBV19,ASSYSGTGLYEQY
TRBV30,AWIRTSSEAF
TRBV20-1,SARAGTGDEQY
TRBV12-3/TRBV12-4,ASSLELGEQY
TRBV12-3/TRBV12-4,ASSLEGTGGRPQH
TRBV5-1,ASSFVGGWYQETQY
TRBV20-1,SARDSGQIYEQY
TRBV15,ATSRTGPQETQY
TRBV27,ASSLGVGAPDQPQH
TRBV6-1,ASTPGINTGELF
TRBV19,ASIVPGGYGYT
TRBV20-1,SASPDVKLY
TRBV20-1,SAKTGGGMNTEAF
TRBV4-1,ASSQGRDSYSNQPQH
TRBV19,ASSILSGVGSLLH
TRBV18,ASSNAVSKETQY
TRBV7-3,ASSFTGGGGETQY
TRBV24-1,ATSDGGLETQY
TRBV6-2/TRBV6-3,ASRALWAGVSRTSPLH
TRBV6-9,ASTLAGGCLSYEQY
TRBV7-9,ASSAARRAHEQY
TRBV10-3,AISESAGSSPLH
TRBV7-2,ASRRTGAGYGYT
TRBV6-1,ASAPGQGIYGQY
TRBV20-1,SARWTGEVGGYT
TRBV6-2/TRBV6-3,ASTRHRGRLGDVVTEAF
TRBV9,ASRAPGQDNSPLH
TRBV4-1,ASSHETGVRGYT
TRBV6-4,ASSLTLMYEQY
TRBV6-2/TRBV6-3,ASSYSLAGRTDTQY
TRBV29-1,SVHKTGLDTEAF
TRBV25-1,ASTEQGQLGSQY
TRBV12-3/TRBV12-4,ASRPLGGNYGYT
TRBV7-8,ASSPSGGFQETQY
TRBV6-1,ASSGTGRGANVLT
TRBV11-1,ASSFGPVQETQY
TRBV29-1,SVEDIGGSTEAF
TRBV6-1,ASSTGPWYEQY